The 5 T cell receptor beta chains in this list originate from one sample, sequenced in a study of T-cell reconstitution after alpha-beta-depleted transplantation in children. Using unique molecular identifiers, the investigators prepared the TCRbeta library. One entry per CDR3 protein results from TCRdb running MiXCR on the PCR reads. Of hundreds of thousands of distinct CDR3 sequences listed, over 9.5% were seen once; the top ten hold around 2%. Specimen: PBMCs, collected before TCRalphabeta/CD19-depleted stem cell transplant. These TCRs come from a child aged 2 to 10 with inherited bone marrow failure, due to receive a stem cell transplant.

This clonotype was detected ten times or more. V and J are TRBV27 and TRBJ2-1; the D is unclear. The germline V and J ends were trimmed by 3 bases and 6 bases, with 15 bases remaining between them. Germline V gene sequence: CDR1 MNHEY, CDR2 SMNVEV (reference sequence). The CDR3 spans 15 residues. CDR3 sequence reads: CASSFHLGILNEQFF. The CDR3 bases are TGTGCCAGCAGTTTTCACCTAGGAATACTCAATGAGCAGTTCTTC.

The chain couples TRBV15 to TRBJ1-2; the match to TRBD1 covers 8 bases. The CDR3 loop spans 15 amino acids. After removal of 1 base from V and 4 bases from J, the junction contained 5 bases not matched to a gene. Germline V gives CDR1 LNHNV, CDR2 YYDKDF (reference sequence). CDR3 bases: TGTGCCACCAGCAGAGGCTCAGGGGGCATCTATGGCTACACCTTC. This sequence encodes CATSRGSGGIYGYTF.

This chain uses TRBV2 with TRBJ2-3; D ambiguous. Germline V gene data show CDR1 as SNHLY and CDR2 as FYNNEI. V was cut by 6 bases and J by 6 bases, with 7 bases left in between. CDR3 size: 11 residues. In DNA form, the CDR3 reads TGTGCCAGCAGACCCTGGGATACGCAGTATTTT. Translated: CASRPWDTQYF.

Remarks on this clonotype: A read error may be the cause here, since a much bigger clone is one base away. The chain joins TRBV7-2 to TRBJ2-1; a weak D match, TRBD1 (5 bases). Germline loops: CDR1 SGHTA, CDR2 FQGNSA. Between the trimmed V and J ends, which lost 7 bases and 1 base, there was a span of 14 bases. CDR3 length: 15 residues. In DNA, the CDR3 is TGTGCCAGCACCCTTGACAGCAGTTCCTACAATGAGCAGTTCTTC. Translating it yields CASTLDSSSYNEQFF.

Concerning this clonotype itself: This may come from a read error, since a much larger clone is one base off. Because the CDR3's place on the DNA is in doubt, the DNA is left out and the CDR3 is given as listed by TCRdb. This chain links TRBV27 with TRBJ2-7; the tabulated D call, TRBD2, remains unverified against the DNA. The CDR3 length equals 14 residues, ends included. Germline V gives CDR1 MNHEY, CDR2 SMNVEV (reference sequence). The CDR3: CASILDSIAYEQYF.